These 5 T cell receptor beta chains originate from one sample sequenced in a study of blood T cell repertoires in COVID-19. TCRdb keeps only in-frame clones here, not all; method: immunoSEQ multiplex PCR. The profile shows about 360,000 clones, about 88% of them singletons. The sequencing input was peripheral blood. The receptor set was obtained from a woman in her sixties or seventies with COVID-19, enrolled during active disease.

The chain links TRBV7-9 to TRBJ1-4; D might be TRBD1 (6 bases). V was cut by 5 bases and J by 4 bases, with 14 bases left in between. CDR1 and CDR2 (germline): SEHNR, FQNEAQ (reference sequence). This CDR3 has 15 amino acids. The DNA of the CDR3 is TGTGCCAGCAGCGCCCAGGACAGCATTAATGAAAAACTGTTTTTT. It specifies CASSAQDSINEKLFF.

The rearrangement uses TRBV30 and TRBJ1-5, with D maybe TRBD1 (5 bases). The V end lost 1 base, the J end lost 3 bases, and 7 bases lay between the germline ends. This CDR3 is built from 13 residues. In germline, CDR1 is GTSNPN, CDR2 SVGIG (reference sequence). In DNA form, the CDR3 reads TGTGCCTGGAGTGGGGACTACAATCAGCCCCAGCATTTT. Translated: CAWSGDYNQPQHF.

The chain links TRBV7-7 to TRBJ2-1; TRBD1 might be the D (6 bases). The CDR3 has 15 residues. Germline CDR1 reads SSHAT; CDR2 reads FNYEAQ (reference sequence). Trimming took off 0 bases at V and 0 bases at J, with 6 bases between the two ends. CDR3 coding DNA: TGTGCCAGCAGCTTAGCGGGGGCCTCCTACAATGAGCAGTTCTTC. Protein sequence: CASSLAGASYNEQFF.

The V and J genes are TRBV3-1 (or the pseudogene TRBV3-2) and TRBJ2-7, with D unresolved. The CDR3 covers 14 residues. Germline V gene sequence: CDR1 LGHDT, CDR2 YNNKEL (reference sequence). Trimming removed 5 bases at V and 0 bases at J, with 11 bases between. The CDR3 DNA reads as TGTGCCAGCAGCACACCAGGATACTCCTACGAGCAGTACTTC. This codes for CASSTPGYSYEQYF.

The chain employs TRBV12-3 or TRBV12-4 and TRBJ2-7; tentative D call: TRBD1 (6 bases). Trimming removed 4 bases at V and 3 bases at J, with 7 bases between. There are 12 residues in the CDR3. The CDR3 spells CASSWDIYEQYF. CDR3 DNA: TGTGCCAGCAGTTGGGACATCTACGAGCAGTACTTC.